The TCR beta chain under discussion was sequenced for a study of T cell repertoires in cytomegalovirus infection. Study in general: Newly reported HLA-C-restricted and thoroughly characterized HLA-B-restricted CMV epitopes were employed. Through public TCR beta signatures, both CMV infection and matching HLA type were indicated.

This clonotype was seen only a few times. Its target is unknown. This CDR3 has 13 residues. The V end was cut by 4 bases, the J end by 6 bases, with 9 bases between. The V gene's germline CDR1 is KGHDR and CDR2 SFDVKD. One entry per CDR3 protein results from TCRdb running MiXCR on the reads. The data hold around 300,000 distinct CDR3 sequences, with approximately 22% observed a single time. Study outcomes and limitations: Cumulated frequencies of public TCR beta families served to identify carriers of CMV plus the relevant HLA. Predominance within the ex vivo response was attributable to HLA-C-restricted CMV-specific TCR beta clonotypes.

The clonotype originates from a human donor in good health (CMV status not recorded). Some clones in this sample may be carry-over from other donors' samples. The V call is TRBV24-1, the J call TRBJ2-4, with D possibly being TRBD1 (6 bases). Sequenced here: cultured PBMCs, sampled from culture after CMV antigen stimulation. CDR3 DNA: TGTGCCACCAGTGACCCCAGGGGAAACATTCAGTACTTC. It encodes CATSDPRGNIQYF.